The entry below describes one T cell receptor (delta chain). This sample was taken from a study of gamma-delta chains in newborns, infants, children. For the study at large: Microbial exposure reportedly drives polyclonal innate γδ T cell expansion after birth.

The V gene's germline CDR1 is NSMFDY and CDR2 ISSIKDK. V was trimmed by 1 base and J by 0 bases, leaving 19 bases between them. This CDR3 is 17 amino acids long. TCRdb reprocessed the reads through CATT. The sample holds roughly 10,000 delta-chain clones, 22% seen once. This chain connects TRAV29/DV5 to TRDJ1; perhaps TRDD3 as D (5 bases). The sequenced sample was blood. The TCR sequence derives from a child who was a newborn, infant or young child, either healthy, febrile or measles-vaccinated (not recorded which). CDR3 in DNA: TGTGCAGCAAGCCCGATGCTGGGAACTACGTACACCGATAAACTCATCTTT. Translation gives CAASPMLGTTYTDKLIF. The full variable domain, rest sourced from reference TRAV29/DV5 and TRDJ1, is DQQVKQNSPSLSVQEGRISILNCDYTNSMFDYFLWYKKYPAEGPTFLISISSIKDKNEDGRFTVFLNKSAKHLSLHIVPSQPGDSAVYFCAASPMLGTTYTDKLIFGKGTRVTVEP.